Following are 5 T cell receptor beta chains from one sample sequenced in a study of molecular identifiers for immune sequencing clone quantification. TCRdb reprocessed the PCR reads via MiXCR and lists one record per CDR3 protein. The table records tens of thousands of distinct CDR3 sequences, about a third of them present only once. The specimen was naive CD8+ T cells from blood, with Jurkat cell RNA spiked in. Documented subset: FACS-sorted CD8+CD4-CCR7+CD45RA+ naive T cells. Source of these receptors: a human donor in good health. Some libraries in this study had Jurkat cell RNA spiked in.

The chain couples TRBV7-9 to TRBJ2-2; 10 nucleotides line up with TRBD1. CDR1 and CDR2 (germline): SEHNR, FQNEAQ (reference sequence). The CDR3 is 16 amino acids. The J segment lost 1 base and the V segment lost 5 bases, leaving 4 bases of the junction unmatched. The CDR3 DNA reads as TGTGCCAGCAGCCCCGGACAGGGGGAGAACACCGGGGAGCTGTTTTTT. Amino acid sequence: CASSPGQGENTGELFF.

V and J are TRBV29-1 and TRBJ2-7; D is unclear. The germline gives CDR1 SQVTM, CDR2 ANQGSEA. The germline V and J ends were trimmed by 4 bases and 3 bases, with 16 bases remaining between them. The CDR3 contains 14 residues. CDR3 DNA: TGCAGCGTTGCTGGACCTCCTCCCGACTACGAGCAGTACTTC. Translated, it gives CSVAGPPPDYEQYF.

The chain employs TRBV9 and TRBJ1-1; maybe TRBD1 (6 bases). Trimming pared 3 bases from V and 4 bases from J, leaving 16 bases between. The CDR3 consists of 15 residues. CDR1 and CDR2 from the germline V gene are SGDLS and YYNGEE. In DNA form, the CDR3 reads TGTGCCAGCAGCGCACTTTGGGGGGGCCCCACTGAAGCTTTCTTT. Its protein is CASSALWGGPTEAFF.

The V gene is TRBV20-1, the J gene TRBJ2-3; 9 nucleotides line up with TRBD2. The CDR3 consists of 17 residues. Germline values: CDR1 DFQATT, CDR2 SNEGSKA (reference sequence). V was clipped by 5 bases and J by 2 bases; unmatched bases: 14. The CDR3 reads CSASAGSGSWDTDTQYF. Here the CDR3 DNA reads TGCAGTGCTTCAGCGGGTAGCGGGAGCTGGGACACAGATACGCAGTATTTT.

This clonotype turned up a few times. The chain joins TRBV14 to TRBJ2-7; D call uncertain. The CDR3 has 12 amino acids. Trimming stripped 0 bases from V and 6 bases from J, with 6 bases between. Germline V gene sequence: CDR1 SGHDN, CDR2 FVKESK. CDR3 loop: CASSQDSGEQYF. The DNA for the CDR3 is TGTGCCAGCAGCCAAGATTCAGGCGAGCAGTACTTC.